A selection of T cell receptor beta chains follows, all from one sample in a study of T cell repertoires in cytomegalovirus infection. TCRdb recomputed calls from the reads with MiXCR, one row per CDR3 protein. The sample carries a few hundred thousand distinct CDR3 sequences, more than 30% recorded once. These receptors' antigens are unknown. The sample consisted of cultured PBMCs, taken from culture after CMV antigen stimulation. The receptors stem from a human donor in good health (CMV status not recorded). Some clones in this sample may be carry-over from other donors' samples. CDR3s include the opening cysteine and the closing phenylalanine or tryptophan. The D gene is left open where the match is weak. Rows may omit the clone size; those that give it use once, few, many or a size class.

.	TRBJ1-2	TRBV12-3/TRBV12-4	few	TGTGCCAGCAGTTTTTCCCCCGGGAGTGGATATGGCTACACCTTC	CASSFSPGSGYGYTF
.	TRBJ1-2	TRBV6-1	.	TGTGCCAGCAGTGAAGCGCATCAGGCTCCCAACTATGGCTACACCTTC	CASSEAHQAPNYGYTF
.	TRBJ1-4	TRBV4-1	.	TGCGCCAGCAGCCAAGCAGGGACATATAATGAAAAACTGTTTTTT	CASSQAGTYNEKLFF
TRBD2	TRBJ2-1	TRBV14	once	TGTGCCAGCAGCCAGGAACCGGGACTAGCGGACAATGAGCAGTTCTTC	CASSQEPGLADNEQFF
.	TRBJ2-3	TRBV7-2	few	TGTGCCAGCAGGCGTGGCCCTCGGACAGATACGCAGTATTTT	CASRRGPRTDTQYF
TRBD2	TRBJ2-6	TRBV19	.	TGTGCCAGTAGTTTCACCGGGCGGGAGGGCAGGGTAGCTGGGGCCAACGTCCTGACTTTC	CASSFTGREGRVAGANVLTF
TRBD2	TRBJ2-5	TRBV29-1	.	TGCAGCGTTGTCTTATCTGGGGGACTAGCGGGAGCCTGGGGTGAGACCCAGTACTTC	CSVVLSGGLAGAWGETQYF
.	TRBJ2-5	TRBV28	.	TGTGCCAGCAGTTTGGGGGGGCGGGGAGAGACCCAGTACTTC	CASSLGGRGETQYF
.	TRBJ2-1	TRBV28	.	TGTGCCAGCATCCGAAGTGGAACCGATGAGCAGTTCTTC	CASIRSGTDEQFF
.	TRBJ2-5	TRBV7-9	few	TGTGCCAGCAGTCCAAAAGGCGTGGATACCCAGTACTTC	CASSPKGVDTQYF
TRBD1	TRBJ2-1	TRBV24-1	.	TGTGCCACCAGTGAGCCGGACAGGGTTGGCGATGAGCAGTTCTTC	CATSEPDRVGDEQFF
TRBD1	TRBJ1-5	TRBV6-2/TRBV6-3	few	TGTGCCAGCAGTTACTTGGACAGGCGGCGTCAGCCCCAGCATTTT	CASSYLDRRRQPQHF
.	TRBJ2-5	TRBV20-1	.	TGCAGTGCTATCCCATTAGCGAACTCACAAGAGACCCAGTACTTC	CSAIPLANSQETQYF
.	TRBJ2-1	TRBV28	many	TGTGCCAGCAGTTTACTGATCAATGAGCAGTTCTTC	CASSLLINEQFF
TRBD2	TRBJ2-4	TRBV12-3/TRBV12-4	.	TGTGCCAGCAGTTTGAGTTTCTGGCGGGAGGGCCTCCAAAACATTCAGTACTTC	CASSLSFWREGLQNIQYF
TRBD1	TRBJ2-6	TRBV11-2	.	TGTGCCAGCACCCAAGAGAGGGGGACAGGGTTCTCTGGGGCCAACGTCCTGACTTTC	CASTQERGTGFSGANVLTF
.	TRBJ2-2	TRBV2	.	TGTGCCAGCAGTCCTCCTATCGTAGGGCCCGGGGAGCTGTTTTTT	CASSPPIVGPGELFF
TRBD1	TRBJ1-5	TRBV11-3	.	TGTGCCAGCAGCCCAGGGGGGGGAGATAGCAATCAGCCCCAGCATTTT	CASSPGGGDSNQPQHF
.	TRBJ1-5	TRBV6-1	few	TGTGCCAGCAGCCGACCCGGGGCAGCTCAGCCCCAGCATTTT	CASSRPGAAQPQHF
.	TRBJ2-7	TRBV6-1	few	TGTGCCACCGAACCCCTGGGGGGCTACGAGCAGTACTTC	CATEPLGGYEQYF
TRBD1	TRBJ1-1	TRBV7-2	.	TGTGCCAGCAGCTTAGAGGGGACAGGGTCCTTTGACACTGAAGCTTTCTTT	CASSLEGTGSFDTEAFF
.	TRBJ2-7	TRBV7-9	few	TGTGCCAGCAGCTCCAGGGGAGGACCATACGAGCAGTACTTC	CASSSRGGPYEQYF
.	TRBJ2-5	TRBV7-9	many	TGTGCCAGCAGCTTAGTAACCGAGACCCAGTACTTC	CASSLVTETQYF
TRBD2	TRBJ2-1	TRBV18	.	TGTGCCAGCTCACCATTAGGACTAGCGGCCTACAATGAGCAGTTCTTC	CASSPLGLAAYNEQFF
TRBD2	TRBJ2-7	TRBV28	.	TGTGCCAGCAGTAGTAGATGGGGACTACGGACCTACGAGCAGTACTTC	CASSSRWGLRTYEQYF
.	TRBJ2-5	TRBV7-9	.	TGTGCCAGCAGCTTAGTTGACGGGGAGACCCAGTACTTC	CASSLVDGETQYF
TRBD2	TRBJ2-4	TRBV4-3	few	TGCGCCAGCAGCCAAGATCTGCTCGGGAGGCTAGCCAAAAACATTCAGTACTTC	CASSQDLLGRLAKNIQYF
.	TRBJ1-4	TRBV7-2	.	TGTGCCAGCAGCTTTAGGCCGCCGGGCCCCCAAGCAACTAATGAAAAACTGTTTTTT	CASSFRPPGPQATNEKLFF
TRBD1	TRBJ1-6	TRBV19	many	TGTGCCAGTAGTATCAGGAAGACCGGGACAGGGTATTCACCCCTCCACTTT	CASSIRKTGTGYSPLHF
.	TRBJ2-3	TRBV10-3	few	TGTGCCATCAGCTCCCTTGGGGGTCACACAGATACGCAGTATTTT	CAISSLGGHTDTQYF
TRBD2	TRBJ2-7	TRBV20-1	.	TGCAGTGCTTCCCACTTAGGGCCGGGACTAGCGGGAAGATACGAGCAGTACTTC	CSASHLGPGLAGRYEQYF
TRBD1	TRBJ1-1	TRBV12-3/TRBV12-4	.	TGTGCCAGCAGTTGGGACAGGGTGTCTTTCTTT	CASSWDRVSFF
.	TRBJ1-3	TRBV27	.	TGTGCCAGCAGTTTCCCCGGCCCTGGAAACACCATATATTTT	CASSFPGPGNTIYF
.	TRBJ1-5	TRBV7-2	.	TGTGCCAGCAGCTTAGTTGGAGGGTCGTTCGATCAGCCCCAGCATTTT	CASSLVGGSFDQPQHF
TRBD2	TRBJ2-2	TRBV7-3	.	TGTGTTGCGGGGGATAACACCGGGGAGCTGTTTTTT	CVAGDNTGELFF
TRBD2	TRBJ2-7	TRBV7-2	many	TGTGCCAGCAGCTTAGATTTTAGCGGGAGCTACGAGCAGTACTTC	CASSLDFSGSYEQYF
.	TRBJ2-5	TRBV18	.	TGTGCCAGCTCACCAAGGACGACAGAGACCCAGTACTTC	CASSPRTTETQYF